The clone carrying this TCR beta chain was seen many times. The antigen is undetermined. The sample comes from a study of regulatory T cells in long-lasting Graves disease. Points from the study as a whole: Patients with persistent disease showed a bias toward TRBV28, TRBJ1-2 and TRBJ2-5. Patients with persistent Graves' had lower TCR diversity than newly diagnosed patients. Whereas new patients shared 900 to 1,000 public clonotypes, persistent patients shared more, at about 3,000.

This CDR3 comprises 13 residues. CDR1 is LGHDT and CDR2 is YNNKEL in the germline V gene (reference sequence). V was trimmed by 4 bases and J by 6 bases, leaving 10 bases between them. Time point meaning: persistent/refractory GD, antithyroid drugs over 5 years with positive TRAb. RNA isolated from PBMCs was used to make the TCR library. Investigators prepared the TCR beta libraries by applying iRepertoire HTBI primers and Arm-PCR of CDR3 regions. Study processing details: Across the samples, identification revealed some 59 TRBV and about 15 TRBJ segments. TCRdb re-called the multiplex PCR reads with MiXCR, one entry per CDR3 protein. TCRdb's processing, not the authors' own work, is the source of the V and J calls. Among about 340,000 distinct CDR3 sequences listed, roughly a fifth were seen once.

This clonotype was obtained from a female donor with Graves disease. Sequences were derived from peripheral blood mononuclear cells (PBMCs), sampled when the disease was refractory, from a patient treated with antithyroid drugs. This chain connects TRBV3-1 to TRBJ2-1; D is possibly TRBD1 or TRBD2 (5 bases each). The CDR3 nucleotides read TGTGCCAGCAGCCGTCATGGGGGCAATGAGCAGTTCTTC. It yields the protein CASSRHGGNEQFF.